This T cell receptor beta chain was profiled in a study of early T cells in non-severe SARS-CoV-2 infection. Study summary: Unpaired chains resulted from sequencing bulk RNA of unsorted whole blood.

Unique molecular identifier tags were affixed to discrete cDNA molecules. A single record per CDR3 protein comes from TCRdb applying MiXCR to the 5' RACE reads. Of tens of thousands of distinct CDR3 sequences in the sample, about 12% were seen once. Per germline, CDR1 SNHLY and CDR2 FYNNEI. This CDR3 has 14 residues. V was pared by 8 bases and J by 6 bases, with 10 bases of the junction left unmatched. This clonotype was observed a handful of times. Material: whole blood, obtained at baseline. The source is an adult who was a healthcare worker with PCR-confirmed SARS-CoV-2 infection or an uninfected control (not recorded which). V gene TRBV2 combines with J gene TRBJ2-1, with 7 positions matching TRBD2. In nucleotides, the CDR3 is TGTGCCAGCTGGGGGGAGGGCCCTTCCAATGAGCAGTTCTTC. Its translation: CASWGEGPSNEQFF.